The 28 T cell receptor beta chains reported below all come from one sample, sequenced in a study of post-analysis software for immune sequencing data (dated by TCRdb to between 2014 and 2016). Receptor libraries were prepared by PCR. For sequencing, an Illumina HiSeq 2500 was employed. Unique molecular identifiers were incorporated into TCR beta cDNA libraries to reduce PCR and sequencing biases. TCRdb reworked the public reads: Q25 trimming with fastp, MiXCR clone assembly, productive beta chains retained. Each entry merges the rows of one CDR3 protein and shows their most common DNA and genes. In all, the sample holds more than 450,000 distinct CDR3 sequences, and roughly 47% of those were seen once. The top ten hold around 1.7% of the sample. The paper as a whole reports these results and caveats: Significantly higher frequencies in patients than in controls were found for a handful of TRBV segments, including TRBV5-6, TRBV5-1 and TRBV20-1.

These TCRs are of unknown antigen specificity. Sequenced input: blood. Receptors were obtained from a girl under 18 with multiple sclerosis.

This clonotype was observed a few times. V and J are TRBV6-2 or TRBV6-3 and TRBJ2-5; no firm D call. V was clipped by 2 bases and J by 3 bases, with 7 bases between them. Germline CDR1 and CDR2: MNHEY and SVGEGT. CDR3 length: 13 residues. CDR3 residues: CASSYMREETQYF. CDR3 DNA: TGTGCCAGCAGTTACATGCGTGAAGAGACCCAGTACTTC.

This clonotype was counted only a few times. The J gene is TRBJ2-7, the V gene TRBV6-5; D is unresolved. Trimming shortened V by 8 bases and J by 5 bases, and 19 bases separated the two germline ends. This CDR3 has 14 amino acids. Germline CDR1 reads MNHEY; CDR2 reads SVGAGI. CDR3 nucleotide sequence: TGTGCCAGCCCAAGCCCGGCGATTATCCACGAGCAGTACTTC. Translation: CASPSPAIIHEQYF.

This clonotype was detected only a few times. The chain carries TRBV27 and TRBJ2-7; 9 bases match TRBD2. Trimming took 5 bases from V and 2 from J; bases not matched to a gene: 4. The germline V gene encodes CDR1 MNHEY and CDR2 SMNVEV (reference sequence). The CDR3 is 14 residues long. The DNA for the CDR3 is TGTGCCAGCAGTATCCAGCGGGGGGCCTACGAGCAGTACTTC. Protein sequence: CASSIQRGAYEQYF.

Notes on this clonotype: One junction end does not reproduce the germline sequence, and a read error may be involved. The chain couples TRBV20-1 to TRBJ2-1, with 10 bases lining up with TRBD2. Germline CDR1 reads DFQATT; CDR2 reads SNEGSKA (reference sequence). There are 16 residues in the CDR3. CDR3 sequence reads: CSAGPDLAGARNEQVF. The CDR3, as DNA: TGCAGTGCTGGGCCAGACCTAGCGGGAGCACGTAATGAGCAGGTCTTC.

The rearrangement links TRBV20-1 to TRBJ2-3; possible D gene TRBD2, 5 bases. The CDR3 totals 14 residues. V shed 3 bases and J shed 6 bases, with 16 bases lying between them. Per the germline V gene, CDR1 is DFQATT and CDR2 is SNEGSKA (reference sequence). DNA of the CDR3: TGCAGTGCTAGGGGAGCGCCCGGTGTTGATACGCAGTATTTT. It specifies CSARGAPGVDTQYF.

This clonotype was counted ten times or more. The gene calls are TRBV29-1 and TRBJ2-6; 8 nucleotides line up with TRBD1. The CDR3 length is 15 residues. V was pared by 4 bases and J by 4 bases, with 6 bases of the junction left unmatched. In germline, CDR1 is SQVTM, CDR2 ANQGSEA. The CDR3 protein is CSVGQGAYGANVLTF. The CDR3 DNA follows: TGCAGCGTTGGTCAGGGGGCTTACGGGGCCAACGTCCTGACTTTC.

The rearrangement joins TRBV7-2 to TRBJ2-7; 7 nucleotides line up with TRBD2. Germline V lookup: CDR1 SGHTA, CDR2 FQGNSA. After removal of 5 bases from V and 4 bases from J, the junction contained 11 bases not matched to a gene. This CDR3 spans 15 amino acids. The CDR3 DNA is TGTGCCAGCAGCCCTGTCGGCGGGGGTTTTTACGAGCAGTACTTC. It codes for CASSPVGGGFYEQYF.

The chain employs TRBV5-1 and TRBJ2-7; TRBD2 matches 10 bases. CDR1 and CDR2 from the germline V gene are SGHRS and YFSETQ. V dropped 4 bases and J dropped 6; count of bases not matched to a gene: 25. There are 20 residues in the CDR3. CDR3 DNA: TGCGCCAGCAGCCTGGAGGTTTTTCCAGCGGGGGGGCCGGTCTCGGTCGAGCAGTACTTC. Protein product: CASSLEVFPAGGPVSVEQYF. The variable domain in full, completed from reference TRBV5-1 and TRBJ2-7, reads KAGVTQTPRYLIKTRGQQVTLSCSPISGHRSVSWYQQTPGQGLQFLFEYFSETQRNKGNFPGRFSGRQFSNSRSEMNVSTLELGDSALYLCASSLEVFPAGGPVSVEQYFGPGTRLTVT.

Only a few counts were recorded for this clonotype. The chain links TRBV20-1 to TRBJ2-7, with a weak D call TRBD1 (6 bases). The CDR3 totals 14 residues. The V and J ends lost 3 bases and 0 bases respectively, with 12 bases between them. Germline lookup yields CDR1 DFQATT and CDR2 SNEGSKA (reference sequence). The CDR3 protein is CSASGTHSSYEQYF. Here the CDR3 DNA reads TGCAGTGCTAGCGGGACACATAGCTCCTACGAGCAGTACTTC.

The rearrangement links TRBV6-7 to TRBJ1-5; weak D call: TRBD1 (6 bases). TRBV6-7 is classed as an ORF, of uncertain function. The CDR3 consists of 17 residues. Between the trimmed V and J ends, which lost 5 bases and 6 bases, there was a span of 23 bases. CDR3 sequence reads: CASSPGDKRRCGQPQHF. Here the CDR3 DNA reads TGTGCCAGCAGTCCCGGGGACAAACGACGATGTGGTCAGCCCCAGCATTTT.

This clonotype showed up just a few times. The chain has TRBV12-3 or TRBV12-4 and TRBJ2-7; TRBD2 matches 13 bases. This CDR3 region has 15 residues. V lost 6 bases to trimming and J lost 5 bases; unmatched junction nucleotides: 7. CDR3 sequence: CASRLAGGPTDEQYF. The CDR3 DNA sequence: TGTGCCAGCAGACTAGCGGGGGGGCCTACAGACGAGCAGTACTTC.

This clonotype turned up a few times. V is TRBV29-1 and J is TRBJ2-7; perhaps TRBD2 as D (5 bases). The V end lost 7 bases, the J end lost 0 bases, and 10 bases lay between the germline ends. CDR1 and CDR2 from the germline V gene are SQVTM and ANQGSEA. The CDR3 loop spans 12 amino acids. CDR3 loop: CSALEASYEQYF. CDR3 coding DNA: TGCAGCGCTCTGGAGGCCTCCTACGAGCAGTACTTC.

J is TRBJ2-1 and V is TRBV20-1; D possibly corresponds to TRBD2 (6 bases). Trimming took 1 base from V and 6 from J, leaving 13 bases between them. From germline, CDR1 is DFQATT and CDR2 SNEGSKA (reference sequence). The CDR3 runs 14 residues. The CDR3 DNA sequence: TGCAGTGCTAGAGTTGGGGGAGGTAGCAATGAGCAGTTCTTC. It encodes CSARVGGGSNEQFF.

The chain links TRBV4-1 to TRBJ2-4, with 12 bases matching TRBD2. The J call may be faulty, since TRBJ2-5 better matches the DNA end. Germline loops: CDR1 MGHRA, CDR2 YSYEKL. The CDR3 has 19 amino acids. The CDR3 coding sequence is TGCGCCAGCAGCCAAGATCGTCGCGGTCTAGCGGGGGGGAGAGAGACCCAGTACTTC. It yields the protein CASSQDRRGLAGGRETQYF.

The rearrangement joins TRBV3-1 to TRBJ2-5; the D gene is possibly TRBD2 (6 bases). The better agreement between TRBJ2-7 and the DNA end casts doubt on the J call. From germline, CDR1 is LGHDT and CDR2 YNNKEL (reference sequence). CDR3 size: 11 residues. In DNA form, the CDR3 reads TGTGCCAGCAACTCGGGGGACGAGCAGTACTTC. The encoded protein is CASNSGDEQYF.

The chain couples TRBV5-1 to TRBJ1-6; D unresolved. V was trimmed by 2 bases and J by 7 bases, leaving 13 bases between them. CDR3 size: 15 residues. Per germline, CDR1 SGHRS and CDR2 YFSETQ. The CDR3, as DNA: TGCGCCAGCAGCTTAAGCCTGTCGGCAAATTCACCCCTCCACTTT. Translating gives CASSLSLSANSPLHF.

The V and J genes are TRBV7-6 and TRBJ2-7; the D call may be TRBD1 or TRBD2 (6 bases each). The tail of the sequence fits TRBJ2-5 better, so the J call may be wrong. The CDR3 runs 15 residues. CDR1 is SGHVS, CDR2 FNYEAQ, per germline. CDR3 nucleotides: TGTGCCAGCAGCTTATCGTCGGGGGCGTCGGAGACCCAGTACTTC. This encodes CASSLSSGASETQYF.

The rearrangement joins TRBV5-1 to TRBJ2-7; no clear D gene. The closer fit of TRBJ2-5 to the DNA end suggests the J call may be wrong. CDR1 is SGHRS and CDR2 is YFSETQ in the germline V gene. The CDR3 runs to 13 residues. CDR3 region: CASSLEGSQTQYF. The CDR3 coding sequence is TGCGCCAGCAGCTTGGAGGGCTCCCAGACCCAGTACTTC.

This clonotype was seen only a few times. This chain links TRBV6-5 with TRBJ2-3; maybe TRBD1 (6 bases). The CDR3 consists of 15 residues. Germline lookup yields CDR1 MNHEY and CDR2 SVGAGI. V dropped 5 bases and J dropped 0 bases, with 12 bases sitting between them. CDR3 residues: CASSPRGTSTDTQYF. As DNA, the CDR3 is TGTGCCAGCAGTCCCAGGGGAACTAGCACAGATACGCAGTATTTT.

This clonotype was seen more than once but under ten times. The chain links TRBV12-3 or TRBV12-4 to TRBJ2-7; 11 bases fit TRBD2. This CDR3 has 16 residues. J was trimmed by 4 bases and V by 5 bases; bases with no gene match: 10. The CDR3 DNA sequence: TGTGCCAGCAGTGGCAAACTAGCGGGGGATCGGTACGAGCAGTACTTC. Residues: CASSGKLAGDRYEQYF.

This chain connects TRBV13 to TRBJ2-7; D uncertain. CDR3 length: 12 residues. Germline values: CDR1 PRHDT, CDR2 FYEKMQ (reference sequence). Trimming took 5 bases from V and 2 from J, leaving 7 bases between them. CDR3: CASSRITYEQYF. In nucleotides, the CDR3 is TGTGCCAGCAGCCGTATTACCTACGAGCAGTACTTC.

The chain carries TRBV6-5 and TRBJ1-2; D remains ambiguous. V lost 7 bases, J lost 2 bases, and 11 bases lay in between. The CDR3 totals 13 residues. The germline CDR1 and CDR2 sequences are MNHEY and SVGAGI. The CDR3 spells CASTASANYGYTF. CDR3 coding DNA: TGTGCCAGCACCGCCAGCGCCAACTATGGCTACACCTTC.

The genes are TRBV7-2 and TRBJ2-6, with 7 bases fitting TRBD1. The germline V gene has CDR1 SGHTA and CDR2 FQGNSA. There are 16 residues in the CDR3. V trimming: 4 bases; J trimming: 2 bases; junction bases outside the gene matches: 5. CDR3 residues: CASSSLTGAGANVLTF. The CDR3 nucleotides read TGTGCCAGCAGCTCGTTAACAGGGGCTGGGGCCAACGTCCTGACTTTC. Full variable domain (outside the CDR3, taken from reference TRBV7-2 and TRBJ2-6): GAGVSQSPSNKVTEKGKDVELRCDPISGHTALYWYRQSLGQGLEFLIYFQGNSAPDKSGLPSDRFSAERTGGSVSTLTIQRTQQEDSAVYLCASSSLTGAGANVLTFGAGSRLTVL.

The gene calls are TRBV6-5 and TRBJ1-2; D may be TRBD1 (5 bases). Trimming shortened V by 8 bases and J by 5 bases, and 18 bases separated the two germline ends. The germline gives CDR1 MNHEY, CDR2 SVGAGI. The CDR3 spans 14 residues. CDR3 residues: CASSSQEGIYGYTF. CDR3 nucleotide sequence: TGTGCCAGCTCCTCCCAGGAGGGGATATATGGCTACACCTTC.

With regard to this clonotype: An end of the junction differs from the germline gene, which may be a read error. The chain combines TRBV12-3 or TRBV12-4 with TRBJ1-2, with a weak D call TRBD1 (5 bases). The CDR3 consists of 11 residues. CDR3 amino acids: CASSFRGPYTF. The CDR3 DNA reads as TGCGCCAGCAGTTTCCGGGGCCCCTACACCTTC.

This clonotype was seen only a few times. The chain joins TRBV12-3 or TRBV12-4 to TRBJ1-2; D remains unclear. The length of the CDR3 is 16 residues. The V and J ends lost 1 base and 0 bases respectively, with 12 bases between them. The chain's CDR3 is CASSLGGTGSNYGYTF. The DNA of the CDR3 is TGTGCCAGCAGTTTAGGCGGTACGGGATCTAACTATGGCTACACCTTC.

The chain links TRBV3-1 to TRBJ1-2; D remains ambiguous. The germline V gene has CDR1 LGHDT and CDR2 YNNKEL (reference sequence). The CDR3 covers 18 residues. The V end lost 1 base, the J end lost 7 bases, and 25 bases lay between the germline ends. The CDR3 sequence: CASSQGSVSTGKDSGYTF. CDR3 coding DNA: TGTGCCAGCAGCCAAGGATCTGTCTCTACCGGGAAGGACTCTGGCTACACCTTC.

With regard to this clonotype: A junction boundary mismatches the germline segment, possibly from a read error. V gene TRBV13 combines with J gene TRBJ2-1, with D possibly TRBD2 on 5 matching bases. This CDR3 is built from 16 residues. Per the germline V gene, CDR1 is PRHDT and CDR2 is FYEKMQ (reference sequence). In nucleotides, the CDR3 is TGTGCCAGCAGCCTAGGCCGAGAAACTAGTGGGATGGAGCAGTTCTTC. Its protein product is CASSLGRETSGMEQFF.